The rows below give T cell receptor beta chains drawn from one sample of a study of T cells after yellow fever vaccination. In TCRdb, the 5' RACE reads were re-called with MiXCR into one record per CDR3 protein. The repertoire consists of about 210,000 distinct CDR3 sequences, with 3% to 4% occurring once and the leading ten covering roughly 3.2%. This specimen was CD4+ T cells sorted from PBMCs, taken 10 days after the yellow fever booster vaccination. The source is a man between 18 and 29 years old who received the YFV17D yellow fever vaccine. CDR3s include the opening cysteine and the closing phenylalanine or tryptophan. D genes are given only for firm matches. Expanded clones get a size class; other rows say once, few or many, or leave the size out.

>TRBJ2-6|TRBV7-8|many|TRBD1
CASSRRDRGLPGANVLTF
TGTGCCAGCAGCCGCCGGGACAGGGGGCTTCCTGGGGCCAACGTCCTGACTTTC
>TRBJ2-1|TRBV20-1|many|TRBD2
CSGRSGLVRNEQFF
TGCAGTGGCAGGAGCGGACTAGTCCGCAATGAGCAGTTCTTC
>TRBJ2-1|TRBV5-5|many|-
CASILGPRDEQFF
TGTGCCAGCATCTTGGGACCCAGGGATGAGCAGTTCTTC
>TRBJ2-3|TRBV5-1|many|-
CASSLGISSTDTQYF
TGCGCCAGCAGCTTGGGGATATCTAGCACAGATACGCAGTATTTT
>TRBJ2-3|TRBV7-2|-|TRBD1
CASSLAGTGGEDTQYF
TGTGCCAGCAGCTTAGCCGGGACAGGGGGGGAGGATACGCAGTATTTT
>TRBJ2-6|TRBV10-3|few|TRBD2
CAISVGGTGANVLTF
TGTGCCATCAGTGTGGGAGGGACCGGGGCCAACGTCCTGACTTTC
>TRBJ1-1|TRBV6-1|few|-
CASSEMGAVEAFF
TGTGCCAGCAGTGAGATGGGGGCGGTTGAAGCTTTCTTT
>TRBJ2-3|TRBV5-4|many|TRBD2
CASSGMASRGGGTDTQYF
TGTGCCAGCAGCGGGATGGCGTCTCGGGGGGGCGGTACAGATACGCAGTATTTT
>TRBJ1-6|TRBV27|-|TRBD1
CASGQDRYNSPLHF
TGTGCCAGCGGACAGGACCGCTATAATTCACCCCTCCACTTT
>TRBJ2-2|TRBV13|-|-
CASSLGKPGELFF
TGTGCCAGCAGCTTAGGGAAGCCCGGGGAGCTGTTTTTT
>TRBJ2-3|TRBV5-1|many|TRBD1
CASSLRTGVTDTQYF
TGCGCCAGCAGCCTAAGGACAGGAGTCACAGATACGCAGTATTTT
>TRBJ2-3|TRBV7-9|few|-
CASSLWPSATDTQYF
TGTGCCAGCAGCTTATGGCCCTCGGCGACAGATACGCAGTATTTT
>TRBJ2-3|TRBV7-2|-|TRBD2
CASRPGTSADTQYF
TGTGCCAGCAGACCAGGGACTAGCGCAGATACGCAGTATTTT
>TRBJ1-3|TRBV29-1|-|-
CSASSGNTIYF
TGCAGCGCCAGCTCTGGAAACACCATATATTTT
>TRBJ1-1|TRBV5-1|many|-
CASSLEGVEAFF
TGCGCCAGCAGCTTGGAAGGGGTTGAAGCTTTCTTT
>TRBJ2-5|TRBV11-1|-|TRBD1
CASSWSGTGKETQYF
TGTGCCAGCAGCTGGTCCGGGACAGGGAAAGAGACCCAGTACTTC
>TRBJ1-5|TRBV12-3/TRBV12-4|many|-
CASSSPEGNNQPQHF
TGTGCCAGCAGTTCCCCAGAAGGGAACAATCAGCCCCAGCATTTT